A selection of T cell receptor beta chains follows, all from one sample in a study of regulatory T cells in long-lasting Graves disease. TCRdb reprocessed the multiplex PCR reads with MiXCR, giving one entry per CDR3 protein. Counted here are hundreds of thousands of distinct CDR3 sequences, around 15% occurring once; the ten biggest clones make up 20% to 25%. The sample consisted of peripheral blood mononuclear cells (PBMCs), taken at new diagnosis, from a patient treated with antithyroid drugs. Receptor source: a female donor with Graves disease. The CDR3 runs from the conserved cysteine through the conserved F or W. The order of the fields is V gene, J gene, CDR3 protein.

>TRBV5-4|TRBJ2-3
CASSQIKAGVGTDTQYF
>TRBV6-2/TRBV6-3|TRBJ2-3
CASRPPPGLKHNTDTQYF
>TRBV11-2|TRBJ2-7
CASSSPGRLMREQYF
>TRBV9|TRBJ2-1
CASNPGLSSYNEQFF
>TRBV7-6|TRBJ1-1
CASVGGANTEAFF
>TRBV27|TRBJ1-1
CASSKPGRKTVEAFF
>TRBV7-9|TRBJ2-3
CASSPSGVVDTQYF
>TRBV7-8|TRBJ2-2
CASSLRTPGLVNTGELFF
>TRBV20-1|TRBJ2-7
CSARASGRLDEQYF
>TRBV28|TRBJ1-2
CASRPQGSVYGYTF
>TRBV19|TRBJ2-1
CASSMGSAGDRTLNEQFF
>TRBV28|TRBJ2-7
CASSLDRERLAGAYRTYEQYF
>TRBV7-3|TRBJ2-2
CASSNGQGPGELFF
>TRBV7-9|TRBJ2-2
CASSLARLNTGELFF
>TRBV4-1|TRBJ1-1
CASSWNRGNTEAFF
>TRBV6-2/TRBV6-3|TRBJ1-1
CASSWDRVTEAFF
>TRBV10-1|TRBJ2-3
CASNSGTSGSANTQYF
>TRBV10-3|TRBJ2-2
CAIMEGTNTGELFF
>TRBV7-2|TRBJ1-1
CASTQGQRVDAFF
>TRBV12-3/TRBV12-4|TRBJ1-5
CASTLSRGGNQPQHF
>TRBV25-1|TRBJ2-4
CASSESGVTWYF
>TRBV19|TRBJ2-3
CASSIKGPTDTQYF
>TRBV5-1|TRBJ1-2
CASSLVSVQGFRGGYTF
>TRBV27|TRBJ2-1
CASSLSAGVGEQFF
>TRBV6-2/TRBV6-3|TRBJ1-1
CASSYKRGRNTEAFF
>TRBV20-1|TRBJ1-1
CSASSPGREATEAFF
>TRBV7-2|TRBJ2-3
CASSVDRGLHQDTQYF
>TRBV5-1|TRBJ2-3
CASSAGTAGDTQYF
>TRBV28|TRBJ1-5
CASTAKGQGYQPQHF
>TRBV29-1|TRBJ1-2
CSVGTGGDYGYTF
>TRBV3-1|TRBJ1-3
CASSQEMGRGNTIYF
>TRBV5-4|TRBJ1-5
CASSTDRSNQPQHF
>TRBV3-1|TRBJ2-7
CASSQDSHGGSYEQYF
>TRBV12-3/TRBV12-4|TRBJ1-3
CASSYGQKRNTIYF
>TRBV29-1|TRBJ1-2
CSVEWSTGGFRYGYTF
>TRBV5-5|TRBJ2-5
CASRYGTDGGETQYF
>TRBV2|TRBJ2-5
CASSPRLAGKQETQYF
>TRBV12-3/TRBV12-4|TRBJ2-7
CASAWGVSYEQYF
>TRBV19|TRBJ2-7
CASSRGQGISYEQYF
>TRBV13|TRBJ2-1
CASSLSSGREWGNEQFF
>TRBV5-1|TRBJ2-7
CASSLENAYEQYF
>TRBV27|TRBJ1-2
CASRDRVYGYTF
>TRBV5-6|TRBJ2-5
CASSLWGRETQYF
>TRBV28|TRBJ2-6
CASSLKEAKDRLSGANVLTF
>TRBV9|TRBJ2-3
CASSSRQGGVTDTQYF
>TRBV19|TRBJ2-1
CASSIVAGSYNEQFF
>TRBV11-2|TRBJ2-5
CASRGTYGETQYF
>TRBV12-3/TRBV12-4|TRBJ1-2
CASSPGDAGYTF